This TCR beta chain is drawn from a study of T-cell reconstitution after alpha-beta-depleted transplantation in children. The CDR3 loop spans 16 amino acids. The germline V and J ends were trimmed by 0 bases and 3 bases, with 12 bases remaining between them. Germline V lookup: CDR1 SGHDT, CDR2 YYEEEE. The TCRbeta library incorporated unique molecular identifiers. TCRdb itself ran the PCR reads through MiXCR, one entry per CDR3 protein. The top ten hold approximately 2.3% of the sample, which has around 480,000 distinct CDR3 sequences, approximately 29% seen once. This clonotype was seen more than once but under ten times.

This material consisted of PBMCs from the stem cell graft donor, taken from the stem cell graft. This TCR derives from a human donor who donated a stem cell graft to a child with aplastic anemia. The rearrangement joins TRBV5-6 to TRBJ2-2; D is undetermined. The CDR3 sequence is CASSLGLLIHTGELFF. CDR3 nucleotide sequence: TGTGCCAGCAGCTTGGGACTCCTCATTCACACCGGGGAGCTGTTTTTT.